The clone carrying this TCR beta chain was counted a few times. Profiling relied on immunoSEQ multiplex PCR, and the TCRdb table lists in-frame clones only, not all of them. The repertoire consists of tens of thousands of clones, with 94% occurring once and the leading ten covering more than 0.095%. This specimen comes from a study of human thymus T cells. Healthy Finnish infants undergoing corrective surgery for congenital heart defects were the donors. Half of the eight donors gave roughly 0.5-1 mL blood during surgery. Genomic DNA was extracted from every available blood leukocyte. V lost 0 bases to trimming and J lost 5 bases, with 11 bases between them. Germline V gene sequence: CDR1 LGHNA, CDR2 YNFKEQ. The CDR3 has 15 amino acids.

The sequenced material came from blood. The genes are TRBV4-2 and TRBJ1-5, with TRBD1 as a possible D gene (5 bases). The source is a boy younger than two with a congenital heart defect but otherwise immunologically healthy. The CDR3 loop is CASSQDKGRDQPQHF. The CDR3 DNA sequence: TGTGCCAGCAGCCAAGATAAGGGCAGGGATCAGCCCCAGCATTTT.